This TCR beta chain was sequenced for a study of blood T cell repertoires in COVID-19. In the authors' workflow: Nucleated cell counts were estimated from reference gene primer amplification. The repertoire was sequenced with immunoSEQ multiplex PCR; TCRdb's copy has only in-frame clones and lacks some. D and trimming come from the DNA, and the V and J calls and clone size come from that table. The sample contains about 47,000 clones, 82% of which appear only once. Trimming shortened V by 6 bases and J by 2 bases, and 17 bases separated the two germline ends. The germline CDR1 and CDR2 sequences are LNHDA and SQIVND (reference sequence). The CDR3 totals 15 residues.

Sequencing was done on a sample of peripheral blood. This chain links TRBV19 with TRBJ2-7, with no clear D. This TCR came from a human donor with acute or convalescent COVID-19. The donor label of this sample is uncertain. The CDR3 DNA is TGTGCCAGTAGCCCTATATTCGCCCGGGCCTACGAGCAGTACTTC. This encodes CASSPIFARAYEQYF.